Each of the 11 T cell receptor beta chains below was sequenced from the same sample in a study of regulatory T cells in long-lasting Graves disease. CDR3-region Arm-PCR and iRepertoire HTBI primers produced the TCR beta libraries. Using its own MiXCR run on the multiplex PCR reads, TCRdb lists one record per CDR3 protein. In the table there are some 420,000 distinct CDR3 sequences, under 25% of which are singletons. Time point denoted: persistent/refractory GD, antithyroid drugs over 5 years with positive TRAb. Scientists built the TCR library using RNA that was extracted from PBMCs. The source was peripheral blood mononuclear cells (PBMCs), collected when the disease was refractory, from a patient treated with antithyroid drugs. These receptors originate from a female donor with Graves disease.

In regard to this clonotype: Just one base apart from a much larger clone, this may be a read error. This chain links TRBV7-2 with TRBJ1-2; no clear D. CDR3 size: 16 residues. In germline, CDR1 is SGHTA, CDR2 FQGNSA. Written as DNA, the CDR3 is TGTGCCAGCAGCTTAGTACCGGGATCGAATCTTTATGGCCACACCTTC. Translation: CASSLVPGSNLYGHTF.

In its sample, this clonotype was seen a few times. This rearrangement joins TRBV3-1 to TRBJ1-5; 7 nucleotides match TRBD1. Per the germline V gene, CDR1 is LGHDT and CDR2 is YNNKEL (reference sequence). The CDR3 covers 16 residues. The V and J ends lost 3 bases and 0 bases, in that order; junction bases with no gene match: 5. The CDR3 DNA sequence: TGTGCCAGCAGCCAGGGGACAGCCTATAGCAATCAGCCCCAGCATTTT. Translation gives CASSQGTAYSNQPQHF.

The chain's CDR3 is CASSEGSRNTEAFF. The CDR3 region has the DNA TGTGCCAGCAGTGAGGGCTCGCGGAACACTGAAGCTTTCTTT. The chain combines TRBV7-9 with TRBJ1-1; D is uncertain. V gave up 6 bases and J gave up 1 base, with 12 bases separating them. CDR3 length equals 14 residues. Germline V lookup: CDR1 SEHNR, CDR2 FQNEAQ (reference sequence).

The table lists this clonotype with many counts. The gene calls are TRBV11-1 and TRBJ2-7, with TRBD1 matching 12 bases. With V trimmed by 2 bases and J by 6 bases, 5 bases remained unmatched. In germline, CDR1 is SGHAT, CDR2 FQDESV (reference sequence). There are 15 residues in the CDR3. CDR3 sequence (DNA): TGTGCCAGCAGCTTATATTCGGGACAGGGGGCCGAGCAGTACTTC. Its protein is CASSLYSGQGAEQYF.

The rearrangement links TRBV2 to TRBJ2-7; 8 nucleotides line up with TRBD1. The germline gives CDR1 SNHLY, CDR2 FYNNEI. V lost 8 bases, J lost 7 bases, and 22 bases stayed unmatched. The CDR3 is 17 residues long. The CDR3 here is CASREGTWDRPSGEQYF. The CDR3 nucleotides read TGTGCCAGCCGAGAGGGGACTTGGGACAGGCCCTCCGGTGAGCAGTACTTC.

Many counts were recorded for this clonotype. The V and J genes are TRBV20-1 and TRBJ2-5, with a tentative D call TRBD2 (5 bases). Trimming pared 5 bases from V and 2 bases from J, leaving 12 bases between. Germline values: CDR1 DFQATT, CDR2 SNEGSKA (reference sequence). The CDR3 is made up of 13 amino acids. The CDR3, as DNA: TGCAGTGCTCCACTAGTTGGGCAAGAGACCCAGTACTTC. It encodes CSAPLVGQETQYF.

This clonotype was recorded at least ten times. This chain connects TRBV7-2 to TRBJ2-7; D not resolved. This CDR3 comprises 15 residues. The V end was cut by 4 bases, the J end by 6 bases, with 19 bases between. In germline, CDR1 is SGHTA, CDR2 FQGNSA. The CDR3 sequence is CASSSTPFEVREQYF. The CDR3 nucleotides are TGTGCCAGCAGCTCGACCCCCTTCGAAGTTCGCGAGCAGTACTTC.

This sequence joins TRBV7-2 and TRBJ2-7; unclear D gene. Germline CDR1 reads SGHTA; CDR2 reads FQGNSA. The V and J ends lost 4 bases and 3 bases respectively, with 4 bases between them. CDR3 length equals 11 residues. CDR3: CASSCLYEQYF. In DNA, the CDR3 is TGTGCCAGCAGCTGCCTCTACGAGCAGTACTTC.

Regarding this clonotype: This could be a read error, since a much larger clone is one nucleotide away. The CDR3 here is CACGRGGRTEAFF. CDR3 bases: TGTGCCTGCGGCAGGGGAGGAAGGACTGAAGCTTTCTTT. The chain is built from TRBV6-8 and TRBJ1-1; a possible D gene is TRBD1 (6 bases). This CDR3 comprises 13 residues. The V end lost 11 bases, the J end lost 5 bases, and 18 bases lay between the germline ends. The germline V gene encodes CDR1 MNHGY and CDR2 SAAAGT.

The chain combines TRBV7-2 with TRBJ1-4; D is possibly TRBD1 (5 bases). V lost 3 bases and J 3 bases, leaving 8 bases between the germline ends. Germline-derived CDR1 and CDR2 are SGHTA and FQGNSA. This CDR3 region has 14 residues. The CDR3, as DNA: TGTGCCAGCAGCTTCCAGGGCTCTAATGAAAAACTGTTTTTT. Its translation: CASSFQGSNEKLFF.

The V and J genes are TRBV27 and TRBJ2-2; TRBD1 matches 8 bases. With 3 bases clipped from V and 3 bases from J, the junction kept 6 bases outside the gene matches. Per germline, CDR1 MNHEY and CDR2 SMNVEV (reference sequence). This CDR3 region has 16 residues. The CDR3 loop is CASSFDRGGDTGELFF. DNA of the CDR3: TGTGCCAGCAGTTTTGACAGGGGCGGTGACACCGGGGAGCTGTTTTTT.